The 12 T cell receptor beta chains below come from one sample, sequenced in a study of healthy donors' naive CD4 and CD8 T cells. Each TCR library used approximately 500 ng of total RNA and a linear amplification protocol. MiXCR, applied by TCRdb to the reads, yields one record per CDR3 protein. The repertoire consists of about 180,000 distinct CDR3 sequences, with 65% to 80% occurring once and the leading ten covering approximately 2.5%. Sequencing was done on a sample of naive CD4+ and CD8+ T cells sorted from blood, pooled from several donors. Receptor source: a pool of human donors in good health; the sample pools cells from several healthy donors.

This clonotype occurred a few times. The chain uses TRBV29-1 and TRBJ1-2; TRBD1 aligns across 7 bases. In germline, CDR1 is SQVTM, CDR2 ANQGSEA. This CDR3 has 13 amino acids. The junction had 4 bases not matched to a gene; V was cut back by 6 bases and J by 0 bases. CDR3 DNA: TGCAGCGTCCGGACAGGACCTAACTATGGCTACACCTTC. Translated: CSVRTGPNYGYTF. Looking up the rest from reference TRBV29-1 and TRBJ1-2 gives the full variable domain: SAVISQKPSRDICQRGTSLTIQCQVDSQVTMMFWYRQQPGQSLTLIATANQGSEATYESGFVIDKFPISRPNLTFSTLTVSNMSPEDSSIYLCSVRTGPNYGYTFGSGTRLTVV.

This clonotype was counted a few times. This chain links TRBV5-1 with TRBJ1-1; D is undetermined. Germline CDR1 reads SGHRS; CDR2 reads YFSETQ. Trimming took off 0 bases at V and 7 bases at J, with 7 bases between the two ends. The CDR3 loop spans 12 amino acids. CDR3 nucleotide sequence: TGCGCCAGCAGCTTGGTTAACGGTGAAGCTTTCTTT. Translation: CASSLVNGEAFF.

This chain connects TRBV20-1 to TRBJ2-7; the match to TRBD1 covers 11 bases. Looked up from germline, CDR1 is DFQATT and CDR2 is SNEGSKA (reference sequence). V was clipped by 6 bases and J by 7 bases; unmatched bases: 8. CDR3 size: 13 residues. The CDR3 nucleotides are TGCAGTGCCGTGGACAGGGGGCGAGGAGAGCAGTACTTC. Its protein product is CSAVDRGRGEQYF.

The gene calls are TRBV5-5 and TRBJ2-7; 11 bases line up with TRBD2. J lost 1 base, V lost 5 bases, and 5 bases had no gene match. Germline-derived CDR1 and CDR2 are SGHKS and YYEKEE (reference sequence). The CDR3 runs 15 residues. In nucleotides, the CDR3 is TGTGCCAGCAGGGGACTAGCGGATGTTTCCTACGAGCAGTACTTC. It encodes CASRGLADVSYEQYF. Supplemented by reference TRBV5-5 and TRBJ2-7, the full variable domain reads DAGVTQSPTHLIKTRGQQVTLRCSPISGHKSVSWYQQVLGQGPQFIFQYYEKEERGRGNFPDRFSARQFPNYSSELNVNALLLGDSALYLCASRGLADVSYEQYFGPGTRLTVT.

The chain carries TRBV7-3 and TRBJ2-1; 7 bases line up with TRBD2. The V segment lost 5 bases and the J segment 0 bases; nucleotides outside the gene matches: 7. The germline V gene has CDR1 SGHTA and CDR2 FQGTGA. This CDR3 is 16 amino acids long. The CDR3 DNA reads TGTGCCAGCAGCCACCCTAGCGGAAGCTCCTACAATGAGCAGTTCTTC. This sequence encodes CASSHPSGSSYNEQFF.

This chain links TRBV29-1 with TRBJ1-2; no firm D call. Germline V gene data show CDR1 as SQVTM and CDR2 as ANQGSEA. The CDR3 sequence is 11 residues long. Trimming took 0 bases from V and 6 from J, leaving 5 bases between them. Here the CDR3 DNA reads TGCAGCGTTGAAGACCGCCATGGCTACACCTTC. The encoded protein is CSVEDRHGYTF.

The chain recombines TRBV6-1 with TRBJ1-1, with TRBD1 as a possible D gene (5 bases). The CDR3 contains 15 residues. In germline, CDR1 is MNHNS, CDR2 SASEGT. Trimming cost V 4 bases and J 1 base, with 13 bases left between them. CDR3 loop: CASSGSEGRNTEAFF. The CDR3 nucleotides read TGTGCCAGCAGTGGGTCCGAGGGACGGAACACTGAAGCTTTCTTT.

This chain links TRBV30 with TRBJ1-5; D is possibly TRBD1 (5 bases). CDR3 length: 17 amino acids. V lost 0 bases and J lost 0, with 15 bases in between. Germline lookup yields CDR1 GTSNPN and CDR2 SVGIG (reference sequence). This CDR3 is CAWSVRAGGFSNQPQHF. Here the CDR3 DNA reads TGTGCCTGGAGTGTACGCGCTGGGGGGTTTAGCAATCAGCCCCAGCATTTT.

The genes are TRBV2 and TRBJ2-1; D call uncertain. V was cut by 7 bases and J by 10 bases, with 14 bases left in between. CDR1 and CDR2 from the germline V gene are SNHLY and FYNNEI. The length of the CDR3 is 12 residues. The CDR3 here is CASNPALREQFF. CDR3 DNA sequence: TGTGCCAGCAACCCGGCCCTCCGGGAGCAGTTCTTC.

CDR3 amino acids: CSVDQGGIEAFF. The CDR3 nucleotides read TGCAGCGTTGATCAGGGGGGTATTGAAGCTTTCTTT. V usage is TRBV29-1 and J usage is TRBJ1-1, with 7 bases aligning to TRBD1. The length of the CDR3 is 12 residues. CDR1 is SQVTM and CDR2 is ANQGSEA in the germline V gene. V was clipped by 3 bases and J by 7 bases; unmatched bases: 5.

V usage is TRBV29-1 and J usage is TRBJ2-1; TRBD1 aligns across 7 bases. This CDR3 contains 14 residues. The V gene's germline CDR1 is SQVTM and CDR2 ANQGSEA. V trimming: 4 bases; J trimming: 2 bases; junction bases outside the gene matches: 5. The CDR3, as DNA: TGCAGCGTTGTTGGGACAGCCACCTACAATGAGCAGTTCTTC. The encoded protein is CSVVGTATYNEQFF.

This clonotype occurred once. V and J are TRBV13 and TRBJ2-7; D unclear. The V and J ends lost 0 bases and 2 bases respectively, with 14 bases between them. Germline loops: CDR1 PRHDT, CDR2 FYEKMQ (reference sequence). The CDR3 totals 16 residues. CDR3 loop: CASSLGIGSPPYEQYF. The CDR3 DNA follows: TGTGCCAGCAGCTTAGGCATCGGCTCGCCCCCCTACGAGCAGTACTTC. Full variable domain (outside the CDR3, taken from reference TRBV13 and TRBJ2-7): AAGVIQSPRHLIKEKRETATLKCYPIPRHDTVYWYQQGPGQDPQFLISFYEKMQSDKGSIPDRFSAQQFSDYHSELNMSSLELGDSALYFCASSLGIGSPPYEQYFGPGTRLTVT.